The clone carrying this T cell receptor beta chain was recorded a few times. Its antigen remains unidentified. The data originate from a study of CD8 T cells in ankylosing spondylitis. Whole-study results and caveats: Disease-linked clones proved CD8+ and comparatively uncommon in peripheral blood. About 8 highly homologous variants made up a TCR beta motif, and this motif appeared characteristic of ankylosing spondylitis blood.

Germline V gene data show CDR1 as LNHDA and CDR2 as SQIVND (reference sequence). The CDR3 runs to 16 residues. The V and J ends lost 6 bases and 4 bases respectively, with 18 bases between them. For TCR beta, libraries came from quantitative 5'-RACE with molecular barcodes. TCRdb ran MiXCR on the 5' RACE reads and lists one entry per CDR3 protein. The data hold 130,000 or so distinct CDR3 sequences, with over 15% observed a single time. Material for sequencing was blood, either unsorted or a sorted T cell fraction (not recorded which). The receptor was derived from a male donor with ankylosing spondylitis. The chain links TRBV19 to TRBJ2-2; D might be TRBD1 (6 bases). The CDR3 DNA reads as TGTGCCAGTAGCAGCTACGTACAGGGTCCCACCGGGGAGCTGTTTTTT. Translating it yields CASSSYVQGPTGELFF.